The present T cell receptor beta chain was sequenced within a study of blood T cell repertoires in COVID-19. Germline assignment: CDR1 KGHSH and CDR2 LQKENI. V was clipped by 3 bases and J by 4 bases, with 12 bases between them. This CDR3 comprises 14 residues. Method: immunoSEQ multiplex PCR; TCRdb's copy keeps in-frame clones and lacks some. The table has over 90,000 clones, 75% to 90% seen once. The chain combines TRBV18 with TRBJ1-2, with D possibly being TRBD1 (5 bases). The sequence came from a human donor in a cohort sampled during active COVID-19. Source material: peripheral blood. CDR3 loop: CASSPTTEAYGYTF. CDR3 bases: TGTGCCAGCTCACCCACGACAGAGGCCTATGGCTACACCTTC.